The clone carrying this TCR beta chain was counted ten times or more. Its cognate antigen is unknown. 5'RACE with constant-segment primers yielded barcoded, UMI-tagged TCR alpha and TCR beta cDNA libraries. TCRdb processed the 5' RACE reads anew with MiXCR; each CDR3 protein has one entry. The sample includes about 110,000 distinct CDR3 sequences, about a sixth of them seen just once. The data were obtained in a study of T-cell memory formation after mild COVID-19. The wider study: Largely donor-specific TCR clusters were found. Study-level results: CD4+ contracting clones were found mainly in CM and EM, and CD8+ ones in EMRA. Some clones that responded were present in memory (sampled pre-infection), which suggests cross-reactive memory joined.

This CDR3 region has 15 residues. With 1 base clipped from V and 2 bases from J, the junction kept 3 bases outside the gene matches. Germline V gene lookup returns CDR1 LGHNA and CDR2 YSLEER. The sequencing sample was made of PBMCs or a T cell subset sorted from them (not recorded which). This clonotype was obtained from an adult woman who had mild COVID-19 (a few samples of this study predate the infection). Cell type and time point are not known. The V call is TRBV4-3, the J call TRBJ2-3; 7 bases are shared with TRBD1. For the CDR3, the DNA is TGCGCCAGCAGCCAAGGGACAGGTTTCACAGATACGCAGTATTTT. Its translation: CASSQGTGFTDTQYF.